The rows below give T cell receptor beta chains drawn from one sample of a study of molecular identifiers for immune sequencing clone quantification. One entry per CDR3 protein, called by TCRdb with MiXCR from the PCR reads. The data contain some 320,000 distinct CDR3 sequences, about 21% of them seen just once; the ten biggest clones take up about 0.79%. Sequencing was performed on naive CD8+ T cells from blood, with Jurkat cell RNA spiked in. The source of these receptors is a human donor in good health. Some libraries in this study had Jurkat cell RNA spiked in. CDR3s include the opening cysteine and the closing phenylalanine or tryptophan. Fields, in order: D gene, CDR3 length, J gene, clone size, V gene, CDR3 DNA, CDR3 protein. D genes are given only for firm matches. Clone sizes are given selectively: once, few, many, or a class where the clone is expanded.

d_call: -; cdr3_length: 15; j_call: TRBJ2-5; clone_size: many; v_call: TRBV27; cdr3_nt: TGTGCCAGCAGCCTGACAGTGGAGTACCAAGAGACCCAGTACTTC; cdr3_aa: CASSLTVEYQETQYF
d_call: TRBD2; cdr3_length: 13; j_call: TRBJ2-7; clone_size: many; v_call: TRBV28; cdr3_nt: TGTGCCAGCAGTCTAGGACTAGCCCACGAGCAGTACTTC; cdr3_aa: CASSLGLAHEQYF
d_call: -; cdr3_length: 16; j_call: TRBJ2-3; clone_size: few; v_call: TRBV4-3; cdr3_nt: TGCGCCAGCAGCCCCCGCGGAGGGGTGAGACCAGATACGCAGTATTTT; cdr3_aa: CASSPRGGVRPDTQYF
d_call: -; cdr3_length: 12; j_call: TRBJ2-1; clone_size: many; v_call: TRBV20-1; cdr3_nt: TGCAGTGCTAGGGACGAGAACGGTGAGCAGTTCTTC; cdr3_aa: CSARDENGEQFF
d_call: -; cdr3_length: 16; j_call: TRBJ2-3; clone_size: -; v_call: TRBV9; cdr3_nt: TGTGCCAGCAGCGTAGTGGTCGGGAGTCATGGAGATACGCGGTATTTT; cdr3_aa: CASSVVVGSHGDTRYF
d_call: TRBD1; cdr3_length: 16; j_call: TRBJ1-5; clone_size: many; v_call: TRBV7-8; cdr3_nt: TGTGCCAGCAGCCACCACAGGGGACGGGACCTTCAGCCCCAGCATTTT; cdr3_aa: CASSHHRGRDLQPQHF
d_call: -; cdr3_length: 17; j_call: TRBJ2-1; clone_size: -; v_call: TRBV5-1; cdr3_nt: TGCGCCAGCAGCACCGGGACCAAGACTCCTATCCATGGTTCGCAGCTCTTC; cdr3_aa: CASSTGTKTPIHGSQLF
d_call: -; cdr3_length: 15; j_call: TRBJ2-1; clone_size: many; v_call: TRBV2; cdr3_nt: TGTGCCAGTTGTCCGGGGGCGAGTTTGAACAATGAGCAGTTCTTC; cdr3_aa: CASCPGASLNNEQFF
d_call: TRBD2; cdr3_length: 16; j_call: TRBJ2-3; clone_size: many; v_call: TRBV29-1; cdr3_nt: TGCAGCGTCGACGGGACTAGCGGGGGGCCCACAGATACGCAGTATTTT; cdr3_aa: CSVDGTSGGPTDTQYF
d_call: TRBD1; cdr3_length: 15; j_call: TRBJ2-5; clone_size: -; v_call: TRBV11-2; cdr3_nt: TGTGCCAGCAGCCCGGGACAGGGAGATGGAGAGACCCAGTACTTC; cdr3_aa: CASSPGQGDGETQYF
d_call: -; cdr3_length: 16; j_call: TRBJ2-2; clone_size: many; v_call: TRBV3-1; cdr3_nt: TGTGCCAGCAGCCATTTCGATCTTTTGAACACCGGGGAGCTGTTTTTT; cdr3_aa: CASSHFDLLNTGELFF
d_call: -; cdr3_length: 14; j_call: TRBJ2-7; clone_size: many; v_call: TRBV11-2; cdr3_nt: TGTGCCAGCAGCTTAGTCCCGACAGCCTACGAGCAGTACTTC; cdr3_aa: CASSLVPTAYEQYF
d_call: -; cdr3_length: 14; j_call: TRBJ1-1; clone_size: many; v_call: TRBV27; cdr3_nt: TGTGCCAGCATCGGTTACTCTCAGAACACTGAAGCTTTCTTT; cdr3_aa: CASIGYSQNTEAFF
d_call: -; cdr3_length: 14; j_call: TRBJ2-2; clone_size: few; v_call: TRBV4-1; cdr3_nt: TGCGCCAGCAGGGACAGCCGGGACACCGGGGAGCTGTTTTTT; cdr3_aa: CASRDSRDTGELFF
d_call: -; cdr3_length: 17; j_call: TRBJ1-2; clone_size: many; v_call: TRBV6-4; cdr3_nt: TGTGCCAGCAGTGATCGCCCGAACCCACTGGTTTCCTATGGCTACACCTTC; cdr3_aa: CASSDRPNPLVSYGYTF
d_call: -; cdr3_length: 17; j_call: TRBJ1-1; clone_size: -; v_call: TRBV12-3/TRBV12-4; cdr3_nt: TGTGCCAGCAGCCCATCCGAACCTTATATCAGGGGCACTGAAGCTTTCTTT; cdr3_aa: CASSPSEPYIRGTEAFF
d_call: -; cdr3_length: 16; j_call: TRBJ1-6; clone_size: many; v_call: TRBV4-1; cdr3_nt: TGCGCCAGCAGCCAACGGGTCACTGCCTATAATTCACCCCTCCACTTT; cdr3_aa: CASSQRVTAYNSPLHF
d_call: TRBD2; cdr3_length: 13; j_call: TRBJ2-7; clone_size: many; v_call: TRBV28; cdr3_nt: TGTGCCAGCGTAGCGGGAAGCTCCTACGAGCAGTACTTC; cdr3_aa: CASVAGSSYEQYF
d_call: -; cdr3_length: 14; j_call: TRBJ1-1; clone_size: many; v_call: TRBV7-3; cdr3_nt: TGTGCCAGCAGCTCCGCCGGGACCGCCACTGAAGCTTTCTTT; cdr3_aa: CASSSAGTATEAFF
d_call: -; cdr3_length: 12; j_call: TRBJ2-5; clone_size: -; v_call: TRBV14; cdr3_nt: TGTGCCAGCAGCCCCGTACTCTGGACCCAGTACTTC; cdr3_aa: CASSPVLWTQYF